The T cell receptor (beta chain) under discussion was sequenced for a study of CXCR3-negative and CXCR3-positive naive CD8 T cells. Study-wide results and limits: Whereas memory cells differed, naive CXCR3-negative and CXCR3-positive cells shared similar TRBV-TRBJ usage. From TRB CDR3 properties, TCR strength was inferred; surface CD5 did not differ between naive subsets. In CXCR3-positive naive cells, the TRB CDR3s were more hydrophobic than in CXCR3-negative naive cells.

The libraries of TRB cDNA were constructed through 5' RACE using UMI labels. Reanalyzing the 5' RACE reads, TCRdb keeps one entry per CDR3 protein, without DNA. The sample yields about 110,000 distinct CDR3 sequences, of which the top ten take up around 0.4%. Germline V gene lookup returns CDR1 SEHNR and CDR2 FQNEAQ (reference sequence). The CDR3 contains 15 residues. As concerns this clonotype: The target antigen is unknown.

The sample was naive CXCR3+ CD8+ T cells from blood. Subset specified: CD45RO-CCR7+CD27+CD95- naive CD8+ T cells expressing CXCR3 (TNR3+). The sequence was obtained from a human donor in good health. Some clones in this sample may be carry-over from other donors' samples. The V and J genes are TRBV7-9 and TRBJ1-2; without DNA, the TCRdb call of TRBD1 cannot be checked. The CDR3 sequence: CASIPSPPRDYGYTF.